This T cell receptor (beta chain) was profiled in a study of response to subunit inactivated influenza vaccine. MiXCR, run by TCRdb on the RT-PCR reads, gives a single entry per CDR3 protein. The table records roughly 550,000 distinct CDR3 sequences, 20% to 25% of them present only once. V was trimmed by 2 bases and J by 5 bases, leaving 16 bases between them. The germline V gene has CDR1 MNHEY and CDR2 SVGAGI. The CDR3 length is 16 residues. These same data were also listed under a study on T cells expressing NK-cell markers. From that paper: In generating TCR beta cDNA, 5'RACE template switching with UMIs was used. Just one sequenced donor of eight was HCMV-seronegative, while seven were seropositive.

Sequencing was performed on CD4+ T cells sorted from PBMCs, taken roughly 12 days after vaccination. V and J are TRBV6-5 and TRBJ2-1, with D maybe TRBD1 (6 bases). This clonotype was obtained from a man between 45 and 60 years old who received an inactivated influenza vaccine. In DNA, the CDR3 is TGTGCCAGCAGTTACCCTCCAGGGGCGAGGGACAATGAGCAGTTCTTC. Its translation: CASSYPPGARDNEQFF.